This T cell receptor beta chain was sequenced in a study of T cell responses to AZD1222 COVID-19 vaccine. Study as a whole: The study pooled second doses at about 4 or about 12 weeks. Study findings and constraints: The donors showed a predominance of white British ancestry and of females, with possible underestimation of clonal diversity. CD4 TCRs associated with vaccination spanned spike, dominating at 160-218 and 743-854.

The method was immunoSEQ multiplex PCR; TCRdb's version includes in-frame clones alone and lacks a portion of them. The sample has about 150,000 clones; about 89% are singletons. Notes on this clone: No antigen is known for it.

Trimming stripped 3 bases from V and 3 bases from J, with 2 bases between. Germline V gene lookup returns CDR1 LGHDT and CDR2 YNNKEL (reference sequence). The CDR3 sequence is 11 residues long. The chain is built from TRBV3-1 (or the pseudogene TRBV3-2) and TRBJ1-1; D uncertain. The sample was peripheral blood, taken on day 0 of AZD1222 vaccination. This sequence originates from an adult in good health. The CDR3 loop reads CASSQYTEAFF. Here the CDR3 DNA reads TGTGCCAGCAGCCAGTACACTGAAGCTTTCTTT.